The clone carrying this T cell receptor (beta chain) showed up just once. The data derive from a study of blood T cell repertoires in COVID-19. As for the study in general: Samples came from the United States, Italy and Spain, spanning acute and convalescent COVID-19. Nucleic acid was either cDNA or gDNA, and it came from T cells, B-cell-depleted T cells, or PBMCs.

In the study's own analysis: By means of reference gene primer amplification, nucleated cell counts were estimated. TCRdb keeps only in-frame clones here, not all; method: immunoSEQ multiplex PCR. Clone size and the V and J calls come from that table; the DNA yielded D and trimming. The data show about 360,000 clones, approximately 86% seen once. Seattle patients were enrolled during active infection and followed longitudinally. The length of the CDR3 is 17 residues. V trimming: 0 bases; J trimming: 2 bases; junction bases outside the gene matches: 7. CDR1 is MGHRA, CDR2 YSYEKL, per germline. V is TRBV4-1 and J is TRBJ1-5, with TRBD1 identical over 7 bases. This TCR was recovered from a woman aged 60-70 years with COVID-19, enrolled during active disease. What was sequenced was peripheral blood. The CDR3 coding sequence is TGCGCCAGCAGCCAAGATGGCGGCAGGGGGGGCAATCAGCCCCAGCATTTT. As protein: CASSQDGGRGGNQPQHF.